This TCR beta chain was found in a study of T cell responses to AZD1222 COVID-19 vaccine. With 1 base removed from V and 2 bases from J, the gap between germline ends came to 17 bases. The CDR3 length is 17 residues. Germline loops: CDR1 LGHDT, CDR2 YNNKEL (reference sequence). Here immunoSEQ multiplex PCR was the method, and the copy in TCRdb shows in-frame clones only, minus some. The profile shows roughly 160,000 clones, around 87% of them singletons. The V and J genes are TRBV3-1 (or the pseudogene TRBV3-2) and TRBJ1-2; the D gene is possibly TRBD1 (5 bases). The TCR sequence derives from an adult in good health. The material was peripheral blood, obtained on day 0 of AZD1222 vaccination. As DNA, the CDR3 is TGTGCCAGCAGCCAAGGGTCGGGGACGTCGTTGAACTATGGCTACACCTTC. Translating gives CASSQGSGTSLNYGYTF.